This TCR beta chain stems from a study of cytomegalovirus exposure and HLA in healthy donors (TCRdb year 2017). The study in broad terms: In an earlier analysis of several hundred of the donors, approximately 300 Gb of sequence data and some 120 million unique TCR beta sequences from about 179 million T cells were reported. An early release that covered several hundred HLA-typed donors contained 300 to 350 gigabases of sequencing data and around 80 million unique TCR sequences. Of the approximately 400 genotyped donors, 65% to 90% were placed in the genetic ancestry cluster associated with self-reported Caucasian donors. The study aimed to test whether signatures of past pathogen exposure could be identified by cataloging public T cell receptors. The T cell repertoires of 670 or so subjects were profiled by immunosequencing and related to cytomegalovirus serostatus. A separate validation cohort of 100 to 150 different subjects was used in addition to the 666-subject first cohort. High-throughput TCR immunosequencing, statistical association of individual TCRs with disease status, and machine learning were combined to predict cytomegalovirus infection status. A later analysis re-analyzed previously published TCR beta repertoires from several hundred donors and added high-resolution HLA genotyping to study TCR occurrence patterns. The later analysis used no new phenotypic data to find candidate immune exposures, relying instead on TCR beta sequences and their occurrence across donors. An earlier analysis of nearly 600 of the donors applied high-throughput TCR beta sequencing to assess whether each TCR beta V gene segment acted as functional or pseudogenic. Donor age, sex, ethnicity and CMV serostatus were collected together with the repertoire data. A later genetic analysis used genome-wide SNP genotypes for about 65% of the 666 donors, treating that subset as a discovery cohort. Every discovery cohort repertoire had been produced on one sequencing platform. HLA typing included class I and class II loci at four-digit resolution. The number of donors typed differed by locus, with 629-630 for A, B, C, DRB1 and DQB1, more than 500 for DQA1, 600 to 610 for DPA1, and some 440 for DPB1. About five DR-DQ haplotypes were handled as single units for association and clustering because linkage in the cohort was strong. On average, roughly 240,000 unique TCR beta nucleotide sequences were sequenced per donor among some 420 genotyped donors of the cohort, with 15% to 20% of those sequences being non-productive. What the research found in general, with its limitations: It was suggested by the authors that the approach could potentially be generalized to other disease states and immunological phenotypes. Cytomegalovirus status was reported to be diagnosed by the classifier with high specificity and sensitivity in both the original and validation cohorts. At a false discovery rate of 0.05, a later analysis linked about 17,000 TCR beta sequences to specific HLA alleles. The study gave a list of under 200 TCR beta chains associated with cytomegalovirus. Broadly in line with IMGT annotations, most TCR beta V segments showed up in productive rearrangements about 87% or about 30% of the time in an earlier analysis of approximately 640 of the donors. The presence/absence analyses assumed that sequencing depth was roughly uniform across donors, and that assumption may not be true. Because counts were too low, roughly 16 rarely observed V segments, including chromosome 9 orphons, were left out of the earlier analysis of 587 of the donors. According to a later analysis, most CMV-associated TCR beta chains appeared to be HLA-restricted, and the HLA associations seemed to be driven largely by CMV exposure. In a later analysis, the rate of TCR association differed among HLA loci, with DRB1 alleles having the most associated TCRs and HLA-C alleles having the fewest. In a later genetic analysis, a missense DCLRE1C variant was associated with V-gene and J-gene trimming of TCR beta chains, and the association was replicated in an independent cohort. A later analysis reported that several top co-occurrence clusters appeared linked to parvovirus B19, influenza, CMV and Epstein-Barr virus. Some IMGT-functional V segments, including TRBV6-2 and TRBV6-3, could not be distinguished by the 87-base-pair reads and were therefore excluded. A further reported finding was that TCR beta sequences accurately predicted the HLA-A and HLA-B alleles for most subjects in the first cohort. Because HLA typing was unavailable for some donors at each locus, only the typed subset was used in association tests. Correlated functional status among segregating V segments might be attributable to linkage disequilibrium, but an unknown experimental factor could not be ruled out. In this cohort, only TCR beta chains were sequenced, and detectable features were limited by the absence of alpha or paired-chain data. The sequencing pipeline was judged likely to have produced a cluster of highly shared sequence variants as a technical artifact. In a later genetic analysis, fewer N-insertions in productive TCRs were reported among donors in an Asian-associated ancestry cluster than the approximately 670-donor mean. The only immune exposure information available for the cohort was CMV serostatus. Three of the identified cytomegalovirus-associated TCR beta chains were confirmed in vitro to be specific for cytomegalovirus antigens. Across donors, most TCR sequences were observed very rarely, whereas some public TCRs were present in many individuals. When HLA alleles, especially DR and DQ, strongly co-occurred, attributing TCR associations to individual alleles was difficult. Compared with equally common non-associated chains, HLA-associated TCR beta chains in a later analysis were more clonally expanded and had lower generation probabilities.

The CDR3 spans 13 residues, from the cysteine through the phenylalanine. The CDR3 DNA has 39 bases and is translated from base 1. The CDR1 and CDR2 encoded by the germline V gene are MNHEY and SVGAGI. Compared with germline, V lacks 4 bases and J lacks 11 bases; bases without a gene match: 7. About this clone itself: The antigen this receptor binds is unknown. No much larger clone is present one base from it, and per-base qualities are unavailable.

The cohort consisted of 666 healthy bone marrow donors. All cohort members were sampled while nominally healthy, although unrecorded immune exposures were likely present. The donor tested CMV seronegative, placing the donor among the 350 to 400 seronegative members of the cohort. A peripheral blood sample was collected from each donor, and TCR beta sequencing was performed on peripheral blood mononuclear cells. The Qiagen DNeasy Blood Extraction Kit was used to extract genomic DNA from the blood cell samples. The method behind the library was the immunoSEQ multiplex PCR assay. A mixture of 60 forward primers for TCR Vbeta segments and 13 reverse primers for TCR Jbeta segments was used in the multiplex PCR. Amplification of the CDR3 region of rearranged TCR beta genes was performed with a multiplex PCR assay on genomic DNA. On the Illumina HiSeq System, the amplified TCR beta libraries were sequenced as 87-base-pair reads. The paper's processing steps were these. A later analysis counted about 76 million unique TCR beta chains across the 550 to 800 repertoires, and some 11 million of these chains were shared by at least two donors. Raw reads were error-corrected and collapsed into unique sequences by a nearest-neighbor algorithm in which closely related sequences were merged to remove PCR and sequencing errors. CDR3 sequences were aligned to IMGT reference sequences to assign V, D and J gene segments. For a sequence to be retained, at least a six-nucleotide match to both a V gene segment and a J gene segment was required. A rearrangement was called productive if the CDR3 had no stop codons and remained in frame with V and J, and every other rearrangement was called non-productive. Following IMGT convention, CDR3 was defined as the stretch from the second conserved V-encoded cysteine up to the conserved J-encoded phenylalanine. In an earlier analysis of some 550 of the donors, sequences lacking an unambiguous match to a single V gene segment were excluded. In an earlier analysis of more than 500 of the donors, a V segment was called functional when productive rearrangements were above 56.7%, and segregating when the standard deviation between donors exceeded 5%. To diagnose cytomegalovirus status from the catalog of TCR beta chain sequences, a statistical classification framework was built. In a later analysis, V and J genes were assigned by comparing TCR nucleotide sequences against IMGT/GENE-DB human TR gene sequences. Using the TCRdist pipeline, a later analysis assigned CDR3 sequences along with most-parsimonious VDJ recombination scenarios. In a later analysis, every TCR beta chain was defined by the combination of its CDR3 amino acid sequence and its V-gene family, and reads without a unique V-gene family were dropped. To address suspected cross-contamination and a sequencing artifact, a later analysis removed approximately 590 highly shared, low-generation-probability nucleotide sequences. A later analysis calculated a clonal expansion index for each public chain from normalized within-repertoire ranks of inferred template counts. Generation probabilities in a later analysis came from a VDJ recombination model fitted to out-of-frame rearrangements, and those results were checked against IGoR. In a later analysis, hypergeometric tests were used to score TCR-TCR, TCR-HLA and TCR-CMV co-occurrence, with a repertoire-size bias correction applied to TCR pairs. A later analysis estimated false discovery rates by permuting HLA or CMV assignments 20 times. A later analysis grouped co-occurring TCRs with DBSCAN, adding TCRdist sequence similarity when clustering within HLA-allele-positive subsets. For co-occurrence clustering, repertoires with fewer than 30,000 or more than 120,000 public chains were excluded, along with about five repertoires with anomalous nucleotide sharing. Imported from immuneACCESS, the table was reduced by TCRdb to in-frame sequences with V and J called. These copies leave out some clones; in studies compared against another copy, an unresolved V gene accounts for under half, and the cause of the remainder is not known. The V and J calls and the clone size are those of that table, but D and trimming were determined from the DNA. This sample gives roughly 84,000 clones in total; 60% to 80% of them show up just once. Of the sample, 3.3% is held by the ten largest clones.

The V and J genes are TRBV6-5 and TRBJ2-5; a stretch of 10 junction bases matches TRBD1. The sequencing sample was made of PBMCs. The sequence was collected from a man aged 50 to 59 in good health and CMV-seronegative. The DNA sequence is TGTGCCAGCAGTTCGGGACAGGGGCGTCGGCAGTACTTC. Its protein reads: CASSSGQGRRQYF.